These 2 T cell receptor beta chains share one sample of origin, sequenced in a study of glioma-infiltrating T cells. TCR alpha and beta CDR3 regions were amplified from RNA using iRepertoire nested multiplex PCR. MiXCR, applied by TCRdb to the multiplex PCR reads, yields one record per CDR3 protein. The table includes around 93,000 distinct CDR3 sequences, approximately 39% detected once. The specimen was glioma tissue, nonneoplastic brain tissue, or PBMCs (not recorded which). Receptor source: a human donor with low-grade glioma or glioblastoma, undergoing nonglioma brain surgery, or in good health (not recorded which).

The chain couples TRBV15 to TRBJ2-1, with 10 bases identical to TRBD1. Trimming took 8 bases from V and 8 from J; bases not matched to a gene: 12. The CDR3 is 15 residues long. Per the germline V gene, CDR1 is LNHNV and CDR2 is YYDKDF (reference sequence). CDR3 amino acids: CATRLGQGGIYEQFF. The CDR3 region has the DNA TGTGCCACCCGTCTCGGACAGGGGGGAATCTATGAGCAGTTCTTC.

The DNA for the CDR3 is TGTGCCTTCACCTTGGTGACTGAAGCTTTCTTT. Amino acid sequence: CAFTLVTEAFF. V is TRBV30 and J is TRBJ1-1; no clear D. The CDR3 totals 11 residues. V was pared by 7 bases and J by 5 bases, with 11 bases between. Per germline, CDR1 GTSNPN and CDR2 SVGIG (reference sequence).